This T cell receptor beta chain was sequenced during a study of blood T cell repertoires in COVID-19. V was pared by 4 bases and J by 1 base, with 7 bases between. Germline values: CDR1 KGHSH, CDR2 LQKENI. The CDR3 contains 13 residues. Method: immunoSEQ multiplex PCR; TCRdb's copy keeps in-frame clones and lacks some. This sample has 150,000 or so clones, with 75% to 90% found just once. The sequenced sample consisted of PBMCs or T cells enriched from blood (not recorded which). This TCR was recovered from a man aged 50 to 59 who had recovered from COVID-19. V is TRBV18 and J is TRBJ1-1; possibly TRBD1 for D (5 bases). This CDR3 is CASSRGGNTEAFF. DNA for the CDR3: TGTGCCAGCTCACGGGGGGGGAACACTGAAGCTTTCTTT.